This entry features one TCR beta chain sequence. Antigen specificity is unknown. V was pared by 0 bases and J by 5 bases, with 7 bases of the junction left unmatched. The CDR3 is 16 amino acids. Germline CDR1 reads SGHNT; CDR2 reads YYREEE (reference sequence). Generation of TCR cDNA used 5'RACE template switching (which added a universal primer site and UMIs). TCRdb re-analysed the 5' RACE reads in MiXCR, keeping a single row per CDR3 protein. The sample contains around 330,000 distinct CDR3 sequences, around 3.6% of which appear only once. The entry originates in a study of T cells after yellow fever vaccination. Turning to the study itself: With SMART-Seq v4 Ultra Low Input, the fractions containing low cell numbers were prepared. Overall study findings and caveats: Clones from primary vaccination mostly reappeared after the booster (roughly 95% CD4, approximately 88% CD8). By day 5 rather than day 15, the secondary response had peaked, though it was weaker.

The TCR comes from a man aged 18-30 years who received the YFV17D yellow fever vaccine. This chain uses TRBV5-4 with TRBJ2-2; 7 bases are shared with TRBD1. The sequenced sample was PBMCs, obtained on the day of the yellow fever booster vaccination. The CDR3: CASSLAVRGTTGELFF. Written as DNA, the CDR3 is TGTGCCAGCAGCTTGGCGGTCAGGGGGACGACCGGGGAGCTGTTTTTT.